A single sample gave rise to the 6 T cell receptor beta chains below, sequenced in a study of immune heterogeneity within non-small cell lung tumors. Multiplex PCR relied on 32 V and 13 J primers to amplify TCR beta CDR3. TCRdb itself ran the multiplex PCR reads through MiXCR, one entry per CDR3 protein. The repertoire holds 8,500 to 10,000 distinct CDR3 sequences, 30% to 35% seen once, with about 11% in the top ten. Bulk tumor genomic DNA was the template, and each sample received roughly 600 ng. Spaced far apart, several biopsies were taken from each primary tumor during surgery. Those enrolled were patients newly diagnosed with untreated non-small cell lung cancer and undergoing curative surgery. The sample consisted of lung tumor tissue. The receptors stem from a man between 60 and 75 years old with non-small cell lung cancer.

Judged by abundance, this clonotype is medium-sized. V is TRBV27 and J is TRBJ2-2, with 8 bases identical to TRBD1. Trimming removed 7 bases from V and 7 bases from J; junction bases left unmatched: 5. The CDR3 loop spans 13 amino acids. Looked up from germline, CDR1 is MNHEY and CDR2 is SMNVEV (reference sequence). The CDR3 coding sequence is TGTGCCAGCAACCCAGGGGGCATCGGGGAGCTGTTTTTT. Protein product: CASNPGGIGELFF.

The genes are TRBV27 and TRBJ2-7, with D tentatively TRBD2 (5 bases). The last part of the DNA fits TRBJ2-1 better; the J call may be wrong. The CDR3 runs 15 residues. Germline values: CDR1 MNHEY, CDR2 SMNVEV (reference sequence). The CDR3 DNA reads TGTGCCAGCAGTTTAGAGTCAGGACTCAACAATGAGCAGTTCTTC. Amino acid sequence: CASSLESGLNNEQFF.

This clonotype was detected many times. The CDR3: CSAASRTGFRETQYF. CDR3 nucleotides: TGCAGTGCCGCCAGTAGGACAGGGTTTAGAGAGACCCAGTACTTC. This chain uses TRBV20-1 with TRBJ2-5; 8 bases line up with TRBD1. V trimming: 6 bases; J trimming: 4 bases; junction bases outside the gene matches: 13. The germline CDR1 and CDR2 sequences are DFQATT and SNEGSKA (reference sequence). The CDR3 has 15 amino acids.

This clonotype was recorded at least ten times. Compared with germline, one end of the junction differs, possibly owing to a read error. The V gene is TRBV24-1, the J gene TRBJ1-5; a weak D match, TRBD1 (5 bases). This CDR3 region has 16 residues. Per germline, CDR1 KGHDR and CDR2 SFDVKD. The CDR3: CAASDPRDGNQQPQHF. DNA of the CDR3: TGTGCCGCCAGTGATCCCAGGGACGGAAACCAACAGCCCCAGCATTTT.

This clonotype was recorded many times. This chain joins TRBV20-1 and TRBJ2-7, with TRBD2 identical over 7 bases. The junction had 8 bases not matched to a gene; V was cut back by 0 bases and J by 3 bases. The CDR3 length is 15 residues. Germline CDR1 reads DFQATT; CDR2 reads SNEGSKA (reference sequence). Here the CDR3 DNA reads TGCAGTGCTAGAGATAGGGCGGGAGTAGGCTACGAGCAGTACTTC. The encoded protein is CSARDRAGVGYEQYF.

This clonotype was recorded many times. V is TRBV9 and J is TRBJ1-1; D not certain. CDR1 and CDR2 from the germline V gene are SGDLS and YYNGEE. This CDR3 region has 14 residues. Deletions cut 2 bases from V and 5 bases from J, with 13 bases between. The CDR3: CASSVVPGGTEAFF. The DNA for the CDR3 is TGTGCCAGCAGCGTGGTCCCAGGCGGTACTGAAGCTTTCTTT.